This TCR beta chain stems from a study of metastatic and nonmetastatic thyroid tumors. Treatment of any kind had been given to no patient before thyroid surgery. CDR3 length: 15 residues. Germline V gene sequence: CDR1 MNHEY, CDR2 SVGEGT. V shed 7 bases and J 1 base; nucleotides not matched to a gene: 3. Original methodology: CDR3 differences across clinicopathological groups were used to build a distant-metastasis classifier for papillary thyroid cancer. TCRdb redid the clone calls on the PCR reads using MiXCR. What appears here as the V and J calls and clone size reflects TCRdb's work, not the paper's. The repertoire holds roughly 63,000 clones, with roughly 15% as singletons. This clone was seen ten or more times. A read error may explain this, as a much larger clone is one base away. The conserved phenylalanine or tryptophan normally closing the CDR3 is absent here, so this likely arose from a read error.

This receptor was obtained from a male donor with papillary thyroid cancer or a benign thyroid nodule (not recorded which). Some clones in this sample may be carry-over from other donors' samples. The genes are TRBV6-2 or TRBV6-3 and TRBJ2-3; 12 bases fit TRBD1. Specimen: blood. The CDR3 loop is CASTRDRGRTDTQYC. The CDR3 coding sequence is TGTGCCAGCACGCGGGACAGGGGGCGCACAGATACGCAGTATTGT.